This TCR beta chain comes out of a study of cytotoxic CD8 clonotypes in ibrutinib-treated CLL. In its sample, this clone was seen a few times. At one end, the junction sequence differs from germline, possibly due to a read error. The germline V gene encodes CDR1 SQVTM and CDR2 ANQGSEA. This CDR3 is 14 amino acids long. Sequencing was performed with immunoSEQ multiplex PCR; in TCRdb, only in-frame clones are kept and a portion is missing. This sample has about 63,000 clones; 71% occur once, and the top ten carry 43%. The specimen comprised PBMCs, sampled after 12 months of ibrutinib treatment. This chain links TRBV29-1 with TRBJ2-3; 11 positions agree with TRBD2. The receptor was isolated from a human donor with chronic lymphocytic leukemia. CDR3 amino acids: CSVDFSGRVRGQNF. The CDR3 nucleotides are TGCAGCGTTGACTTTAGCGGGAGGGTTCGGGGCCAAAATTTT.